These 27 T cell receptor beta chains were sequenced from one sample in a study of T cell repertoires in cytomegalovirus infection. Via MiXCR, TCRdb re-called the reads, giving one row per CDR3 protein. The sample lists about 700,000 distinct CDR3 sequences, roughly 36% seen once, with 15% to 20% in the top ten. These receptors' antigens are unknown. The sample consisted of cultured PBMCs, taken from culture after CMV antigen stimulation. Every receptor here comes from a human donor in good health (CMV status not recorded). Some clones in this sample may be carry-over from other donors' samples.

The rearrangement uses TRBV4-1 and TRBJ1-4; D uncertain. Germline loops: CDR1 MGHRA, CDR2 YSYEKL. This CDR3 has 15 amino acids. V was pared by 2 bases and J by 5 bases, with 12 bases between. In DNA, the CDR3 is TGCGCCAGCAGCCAACGAGCGGCTGCCAATGAAAAACTGTTTTTT. It is translated as CASSQRAAANEKLFF.

The gene calls are TRBV19 and TRBJ1-5, with 7 bases aligning to TRBD1. This CDR3 has 17 residues. Per the germline V gene, CDR1 is LNHDA and CDR2 is SQIVND (reference sequence). V lost 6 bases to trimming and J lost 4 bases; unmatched junction nucleotides: 15. The CDR3 bases are TGTGCCAGTAGCCCTCCTCAGCGACAGGGTTGGAATCAGCCCCAGCATTTT. It encodes CASSPPQRQGWNQPQHF. The full variable domain, in which reference TRBV19 and TRBJ1-5 provide the parts outside the CDR3, is DGGITQSPKYLFRKEGQNVTLSCEQNLNHDAMYWYRQDPGQGLRLIYYSQIVNDFQKGDIAEGYSVSREKKESFPLTVTSAQKNPTAFYLCASSPPQRQGWNQPQHFGDGTRLSIL.

This clonotype was counted at least ten times. The V and J genes are TRBV7-2 and TRBJ2-5; 8 bases fit TRBD1. The CDR3 sequence is 16 residues long. The trim removed 0 bases at V and 1 base at J, leaving 4 bases unmatched. CDR1 and CDR2 (germline): SGHTA, FQGNSA. The DNA for the CDR3 is TGTGCCAGCAGCTTAGCCATGGACAGGGCCCAAGAGACCCAGTACTTC. Encoded protein: CASSLAMDRAQETQYF. The variable domain in full, completed from reference TRBV7-2 and TRBJ2-5, reads GAGVSQSPSNKVTEKGKDVELRCDPISGHTALYWYRQSLGQGLEFLIYFQGNSAPDKSGLPSDRFSAERTGGSVSTLTIQRTQQEDSAVYLCASSLAMDRAQETQYFGPGTRLLVL.

In this sample, this clonotype turned up once. The chain couples TRBV5-6 to TRBJ2-1; D is undetermined. V was clipped by 4 bases and J by 6 bases, with 23 bases between them. This CDR3 is 17 amino acids long. Germline CDR1 SGHDT, CDR2 YYEEEE. As DNA, the CDR3 is TGTGCCAGCAGCCTACCCCCCGCCGCTAGTGATGGCAATGAGCAGTTCTTC. This encodes CASSLPPAASDGNEQFF.

V gene TRBV18 combines with J gene TRBJ2-7; weak D call: TRBD2 (6 bases). The CDR3 contains 16 residues. The V gene's germline CDR1 is KGHSH and CDR2 LQKENI. The V gene lost 2 bases and the J gene lost 5 bases, with 19 bases spanning the gap. This chain's CDR3 is CASSPKAGSFIHEQYF. In nucleotides, the CDR3 is TGTGCCAGCTCACCAAAAGCGGGTTCTTTCATCCACGAGCAGTACTTC.

The V call is TRBV15, the J call TRBJ2-1; either TRBD1 or TRBD2 may supply D (6 bases each). Per the germline V gene, CDR1 is LNHNV and CDR2 is YYDKDF (reference sequence). The CDR3 is made up of 14 amino acids. Trimming took off 7 bases at V and 6 bases at J, with 16 bases between the two ends. CDR3 sequence: CATTQGTPRNEQFF. The CDR3 nucleotides are TGTGCCACCACCCAGGGGACTCCCCGCAATGAGCAGTTCTTC.

This chain links TRBV28 with TRBJ1-1, with 8 bases matching TRBD1. The CDR3 contains 13 residues. Germline values: CDR1 MDHEN, CDR2 SYDVKM. V gave up 8 bases and J gave up 6 bases; unmatched junction bases: 8. CDR3 bases: TGTGCCAGCTGTCAGGGGGCAGAACCTGAAGCTTTCTTT. It codes for CASCQGAEPEAFF.

The V gene is TRBV6-2 or TRBV6-3, the J gene TRBJ1-1; D is ambiguous. This CDR3 has 12 residues. Trimming took 6 bases from V and 4 from J, leaving 9 bases between them. The germline V gene has CDR1 MNHEY and CDR2 SVGEGT. DNA for the CDR3: TGTGCCAGCAGGGGAAGTGGCACTGAAGCTTTCTTT. It translates to CASRGSGTEAFF.

At least ten counts were recorded for this clonotype. The chain links TRBV7-2 to TRBJ1-2; tentative D call: TRBD1 (6 bases). CDR3 length: 14 residues. CDR1 and CDR2 (germline): SGHTA, FQGNSA. Trimming removed 1 base at V and 3 bases at J, with 9 bases between. The CDR3 spells CASSLGDTYYGYTF. The CDR3 DNA is TGTGCCAGCAGCTTAGGGGACACCTACTATGGCTACACCTTC. The whole variable domain, remainder taken from reference TRBV7-2 and TRBJ1-2, is GAGVSQSPSNKVTEKGKDVELRCDPISGHTALYWYRQSLGQGLEFLIYFQGNSAPDKSGLPSDRFSAERTGGSVSTLTIQRTQQEDSAVYLCASSLGDTYYGYTFGSGTRLTVV.

This clonotype turned up a few times. The genes are TRBV12-3 or TRBV12-4 and TRBJ1-6; D is ambiguous. The CDR3 covers 11 residues. Trimming left V 3 bases short and J 6 bases short, with 0 bases between. In DNA form, the CDR3 reads TGTGCCAGCAGTTTTAATTCACCCCTCCACTTT. Translation: CASSFNSPLHF.

This clonotype has just a few counts. This chain connects TRBV7-9 to TRBJ1-2, with TRBD1 matching 7 bases. J was trimmed by 4 bases and V by 5 bases; bases with no gene match: 10. Germline V gives CDR1 SEHNR, CDR2 FQNEAQ (reference sequence). The CDR3 is 15 amino acids. The CDR3 spells CASSQIGQDRYGYTF. In DNA, the CDR3 is TGTGCCAGCAGCCAAATTGGACAGGACCGCTATGGCTACACCTTC.

The CDR3 DNA is TGCAGTGCTAGCGATGAATCAAGAAATCTGTACGAGCAGTACTTC. It is translated as CSASDESRNLYEQYF. The chain combines TRBV20-1 with TRBJ2-7; no firm D call. The CDR3 totals 15 residues. Trimming pared 3 bases from V and 4 bases from J, leaving 19 bases between. Germline CDR1 and CDR2: DFQATT and SNEGSKA (reference sequence).

The rearrangement uses TRBV12-3 or TRBV12-4 and TRBJ2-1, with 7 bases lining up with TRBD2. J lost 10 bases, V lost 8 bases, and 2 bases had no gene match. This CDR3 is 10 amino acids long. CDR3 nucleotide sequence: TGTGCCAGCGCACTAGCGGAGCAGTTCTTC. Its translation is CASALAEQFF.

This clonotype was counted only a few times. The chain uses TRBV28 and TRBJ2-7; D may correspond to TRBD1 or TRBD2 (5 bases each). Trimming took off 5 bases at V and 4 bases at J, with 15 bases between the two ends. The germline gives CDR1 MDHEN, CDR2 SYDVKM. CDR3 length: 14 amino acids. The DNA of the CDR3 is TGTGCCAGCAGTATACCGGGACGGGGATACGAGCAGTACTTC. This translates into CASSIPGRGYEQYF.

This clonotype occurred a few times. The CDR3: CASSLGQGNQETQYF. CDR3 DNA sequence: TGTGCCAGCTCCTTGGGACAGGGGAACCAAGAGACCCAGTACTTC. The V gene is TRBV18, the J gene TRBJ2-5; TRBD1 matches at 10 bases. Germline CDR1 is KGHSH and CDR2 is LQKENI. J was trimmed by 0 bases and V by 6 bases; bases with no gene match: 4. The CDR3 contains 15 residues.

This CDR3 reads CASTAPSGTQYF. CDR3 DNA: TGTGCCAGCACCGCACCCTCGGGTACGCAGTATTTT. This chain uses TRBV7-2 with TRBJ2-3; unclear D gene. The CDR3 consists of 12 residues. With 7 bases removed from V and 8 bases from J, the gap between germline ends came to 13 bases. The germline gives CDR1 SGHTA, CDR2 FQGNSA.

V and J are TRBV7-9 and TRBJ2-3; perhaps TRBD1 as D (8 bases). The V end lost 7 bases, the J end lost 8 bases, and 19 bases lay between the germline ends. CDR3 length equals 14 residues. Looked up from germline, CDR1 is SEHNR and CDR2 is FQNEAQ (reference sequence). The CDR3 protein is CASNNRGGPSTQYF. The CDR3 DNA reads TGTGCCAGCAACAACAGGGGGGGGCCTTCTACGCAGTATTTT.

The chain carries TRBV5-1 and TRBJ1-1; D is uncertain. The V and J ends lost 0 bases and 7 bases respectively, with 13 bases between them. From germline, CDR1 is SGHRS and CDR2 YFSETQ. The CDR3 runs 14 residues. CDR3: CASSLGADQVEAFF. The CDR3 DNA sequence: TGCGCCAGCAGCTTGGGGGCAGACCAAGTTGAAGCTTTCTTT.

This clonotype was found many times. This chain uses TRBV7-2 with TRBJ1-1; D remains ambiguous. Germline lookup yields CDR1 SGHTA and CDR2 FQGNSA. This CDR3 has 12 amino acids. Trimming removed 3 bases from V and 0 bases from J, with 2 bases in between. The CDR3 DNA reads as TGTGCCAGCAGCTTGGTGAACACTGAAGCTTTCTTT. It yields the protein CASSLVNTEAFF.

There are a few counts of this clonotype. V is TRBV5-1 and J is TRBJ2-1; 9 positions agree with TRBD1. With 2 bases clipped from V and 3 bases from J, the junction kept 3 bases outside the gene matches. The CDR3 covers 15 residues. Germline loops: CDR1 SGHRS, CDR2 YFSETQ. DNA of the CDR3: TGCGCCAGCAGCTTCGGGACAGGGCACTACAATGAGCAGTTCTTC. Protein sequence: CASSFGTGHYNEQFF.

This clonotype was recorded a few times. The chain is built from TRBV12-3 or TRBV12-4 and TRBJ2-6, with 7 bases identical to TRBD2. The junction had 11 bases not matched to a gene; V was cut back by 6 bases and J by 0 bases. The CDR3 consists of 18 residues. CDR3 in amino acids: CASSPTMTSFSGANVLTF. The CDR3 nucleotides are TGTGCCAGCAGCCCAACGATGACTAGCTTCTCTGGGGCCAACGTCCTGACTTTC.

This clonotype was seen a handful of times. The chain is built from TRBV6-5 and TRBJ2-1, with D tentatively TRBD2 (6 bases). V lost 0 bases, J lost 4 bases, and 13 bases lay in between. Germline CDR1 is MNHEY and CDR2 is SVGAGI. The CDR3 is made up of 16 amino acids. In DNA, the CDR3 is TGTGCCAGCAGTTACTCATCGGCGGGGAGGTACAATGAGCAGTTCTTC. It translates to CASSYSSAGRYNEQFF.

The chain is built from TRBV12-3 or TRBV12-4 and TRBJ1-2, with 7 bases aligning to TRBD1. V dropped 1 base and J dropped 5; count of bases not matched to a gene: 7. This CDR3 comprises 15 residues. The CDR3 nucleotides are TGTGCCAGCAGTTTAGAGGCTAGGGGGCTTTATGGCTACACCTTC. Translating it yields CASSLEARGLYGYTF.

Notes on this clonotype: Lacking the conserved final phenylalanine or tryptophan, this CDR3 likely reflects a read error. The gene calls are TRBV20-1 and TRBJ2-1, with D hard to call. Germline CDR1 reads DFQATT; CDR2 reads SNEGSKA (reference sequence). The CDR3 extends over 15 amino acids. V shed 0 bases and J shed 0 bases, with 9 bases lying between them. CDR3 residues: CSARDSRFSYNEQFL. CDR3 DNA: TGCAGTGCTAGAGACTCGCGATTCTCCTACAATGAGCAGTTCCTC.

This chain uses TRBV7-9 with TRBJ1-2, with no clear D. V gave up 5 bases and J gave up 2 bases, with 12 bases separating them. The germline gives CDR1 SEHNR, CDR2 FQNEAQ (reference sequence). The CDR3 runs to 14 residues. The CDR3, as DNA: TGTGCCAGCAGCCTCACGCCGAGAAACTATGGCTACACCTTC. It translates to CASSLTPRNYGYTF.

This clonotype showed up just a few times. This chain joins TRBV7-2 and TRBJ2-5; D unclear. The ends were cut back, 6 bases at V and 5 bases at J, with 13 bases in the middle. The V gene's germline CDR1 is SGHTA and CDR2 FQGNSA. The CDR3 consists of 13 residues. The CDR3 here is CASSIRRPETQYF. The CDR3, as DNA: TGTGCCAGCAGTATCCGGAGACCCGAGACCCAGTACTTC.

This clonotype was counted only a few times. The chain joins TRBV7-2 to TRBJ2-1, with 7 bases identical to TRBD2. The CDR3 sequence is 15 residues long. From germline, CDR1 is SGHTA and CDR2 FQGNSA. J lost 2 bases, V lost 5 bases, and 6 bases had no gene match. CDR3: CASSGAAGAYNEQFF. CDR3 DNA: TGTGCCAGCAGCGGGGCTGCGGGGGCCTACAATGAGCAGTTCTTC.